This passage covers 21 T cell receptor beta chains from one sample sequenced in a study of cytomegalovirus exposure and HLA in healthy donors. Primers included in the PCR were 60 Vbeta and 13 Jbeta primers. TCRdb's table, derived via immunoSEQ multiplex PCR, lists solely in-frame clones and lacks some. The sample shows 150,000 or so clones, approximately 81% of them seen only once. Sequences were obtained from PBMCs. These TCRs come from a woman aged 18-29 years in good health and CMV-seronegative.

The rearrangement joins TRBV19 to TRBJ2-1; 7 bases are a match to TRBD2. Trimming at V came to 7 bases and at J to 2 bases, leaving 11 bases not matched to a gene. This CDR3 spans 16 amino acids. Germline lookup yields CDR1 LNHDA and CDR2 SQIVND (reference sequence). CDR3 loop: CASTWGRGVPYNEQFF. The CDR3 nucleotides read TGTGCCAGTACCTGGGGCCGGGGGGTACCCTACAATGAGCAGTTCTTC.

This clone was picked up one time. V gene TRBV27 combines with J gene TRBJ2-7; 8 positions agree with TRBD1. V lost 4 bases to trimming and J lost 4 bases; unmatched junction nucleotides: 6. CDR3 length: 14 residues. Germline values: CDR1 MNHEY, CDR2 SMNVEV (reference sequence). DNA of the CDR3: TGTGCCAGCAGTTACAGGACAGGGTTGTACGAGCAGTACTTC. It is translated as CASSYRTGLYEQYF.

The chain links TRBV6-5 to TRBJ2-7; 9 bases map to TRBD1. CDR1 is MNHEY and CDR2 is SVGAGI in the germline V gene. The CDR3 totals 12 residues. Trimming cost V 10 bases and J 3 bases; bases outside gene matches: 4. The CDR3 coding sequence is TGTGCCAAGGGACAGGGATGCTACGAGCAGTACTTC. The encoded protein is CAKGQGCYEQYF.

The rearrangement links TRBV19 to TRBJ2-2; 8 bases line up with TRBD1. The V gene's germline CDR1 is LNHDA and CDR2 SQIVND (reference sequence). The V gene end was trimmed by 6 bases and the J gene end by 1 base; junction bases not matched to a gene: 4. CDR3 size: 15 residues. This CDR3 is CASSDRGRNTGELFF. For the CDR3, the DNA is TGTGCCAGTAGCGACAGGGGTAGGAACACCGGGGAGCTGTTTTTT. Supplemented by reference TRBV19 and TRBJ2-2, the full variable domain reads DGGITQSPKYLFRKEGQNVTLSCEQNLNHDAMYWYRQDPGQGLRLIYYSQIVNDFQKGDIAEGYSVSREKKESFPLTVTSAQKNPTAFYLCASSDRGRNTGELFFGEGSRLTVL.

This clone was counted between two and nine times. V gene TRBV11-2 combines with J gene TRBJ2-1, with 8 positions matching TRBD2. This CDR3 contains 15 residues. The germline gives CDR1 SGHAT, CDR2 FQNNGV. The V segment lost 5 bases and the J segment 6 bases; nucleotides outside the gene matches: 9. CDR3 protein: CASSPPGLVFNEQFF. CDR3 in DNA: TGTGCCAGCAGCCCCCCGGGACTAGTATTCAATGAGCAGTTCTTC.

This chain links TRBV11-3 with TRBJ2-5; unclear D gene. Looked up from germline, CDR1 is SGHNT and CDR2 is YENEEA. With 5 bases removed from V and 2 bases from J, the gap between germline ends came to 12 bases. This CDR3 region has 14 residues. The CDR3 DNA follows: TGTGCCAGCAGCCCCCCTCTCTCGCAAGAGACCCAGTACTTC. Translation gives CASSPPLSQETQYF. Drawing the rest from reference TRBV11-3 and TRBJ2-5, the complete variable domain is EAGVVQSPRYKIIEKKQPVAFWCNPISGHNTLYWYLQNLGQGPELLIRYENEEAVDDSQLPKDRFSAERLKGVDSTLKIQPAELGDSAVYLCASSPPLSQETQYFGPGTRLLVL.

The chain links TRBV30 to TRBJ2-7, with 8 bases matching TRBD1. The germline V gene has CDR1 GTSNPN and CDR2 SVGIG (reference sequence). This CDR3 comprises 13 residues. V was clipped by 7 bases and J by 2 bases; unmatched bases: 7. CDR3 region: CASTDRGPYEQYF. CDR3 nucleotides: TGTGCCTCTACAGACAGGGGACCCTACGAGCAGTACTTC.

There are a few counts of this clone. The gene calls are TRBV4-1 and TRBJ2-7, with 7 nucleotides matching TRBD2. Trimming at V came to 1 base and at J to 0 bases, leaving 12 bases not matched to a gene. Per the germline V gene, CDR1 is MGHRA and CDR2 is YSYEKL. The CDR3 consists of 18 residues. The CDR3 DNA reads as TGCGCCAGCAGCCAAGCGGATTTTTTGGCTAGCGGCTCCTACGAGCAGTACTTC. Residues: CASSQADFLASGSYEQYF.

This chain uses TRBV6-5 with TRBJ2-7, with 7 bases matching TRBD1. The CDR3 extends over 14 amino acids. Germline trimming cut 2 bases from V and 9 bases from J; bases unmatched to any gene: 10. The germline gives CDR1 MNHEY, CDR2 SVGAGI. CDR3 nucleotides: TGTGCCAGCAGTTACCGCCAGGGGGTGCAGACGCAGTACTTC. It codes for CASSYRQGVQTQYF.

CDR3 sequence: CASYFQGAGEQYF. CDR3 nucleotide sequence: TGTGCCAGCTATTTCCAGGGGGCGGGAGAGCAGTACTTC. The V call is TRBV28, the J call TRBJ2-7, with 8 nucleotides matching TRBD1. The J segment lost 7 bases and the V segment lost 8 bases, leaving 10 bases of the junction unmatched. This CDR3 region has 13 residues. CDR1 is MDHEN and CDR2 is SYDVKM in the germline V gene.

This chain joins TRBV10-1 and TRBJ2-1, with 11 bases matching TRBD2. The V and J ends lost 5 bases and 0 bases, in that order; junction bases with no gene match: 9. CDR3 length: 18 residues. CDR1 is WNHNN and CDR2 is SYGVQD in the germline V gene (reference sequence). DNA for the CDR3: TGCGCCAGCAGTAGCTCTAGCGGGAGGCCCAACTCCTACAATGAGCAGTTCTTC. Residues: CASSSSSGRPNSYNEQFF.

The chain recombines TRBV27 with TRBJ1-5, with 12 bases identical to TRBD1. The length of the CDR3 is 21 residues. V shed 6 bases, J shed 7 bases, and the junction held 25 bases outside the gene matches. Germline V gene data show CDR1 as MNHEY and CDR2 as SMNVEV (reference sequence). Here the CDR3 reads CASRRVLNYPGTGGSRQPQHF. CDR3 sequence (DNA): TGTGCCAGCAGACGGGTCCTCAACTACCCCGGGACAGGGGGCTCTCGGCAGCCCCAGCATTTT.

The chain has TRBV6-6 and TRBJ2-5; D is perhaps TRBD1 (5 bases). TRBJ2-7 explains the end of the DNA better; the J call may be wrong. This CDR3 contains 13 residues. Germline values: CDR1 MNHNY, CDR2 SVGAGI (reference sequence). The CDR3 DNA reads as TGTGCCAGCAGTTATCAGGGCTACTACGAGCAGTACTTC. Its translation: CASSYQGYYEQYF.

In its sample, this clone was seen a few times. The chain joins TRBV7-8 to TRBJ2-7, with 8 bases lining up with TRBD2. The CDR3 has 16 amino acids. The ends lost 1 base at V and 0 bases at J; junction bases unmatched: 5. From germline, CDR1 is SGHVS and CDR2 FQNEAQ. The CDR3 DNA sequence: TGTGCCAGCAGCTTAGGGGCAGCGGGGGCCTCCTACGAGCAGTACTTC. Its translation is CASSLGAAGASYEQYF.

This chain links TRBV5-8 with TRBJ2-5; TRBD2 agrees at 14 bases. Germline CDR1 is SGHTS and CDR2 is YDEGEE. CDR3 length: 17 residues. The V gene end was trimmed by 0 bases and the J gene end by 5 bases; junction bases not matched to a gene: 6. The CDR3 DNA follows: TGTGCCAGCAGCTTGGCGGGGACTAGCGGGAGTTGGGAGACCCAGTACTTC. It encodes CASSLAGTSGSWETQYF.

The J gene is TRBJ1-2, the V gene TRBV4-3; no reliable D call. Per the germline V gene, CDR1 is LGHNA and CDR2 is YSLEER. The CDR3 length is 13 residues. The ends were cut back, 4 bases at V and 1 base at J, with 7 bases in the middle. The CDR3 nucleotides read TGCGCCAGCAGCCCAGCGAGTAACTATGGCTACACCTTC. Its protein is CASSPASNYGYTF.

The CDR3: CARAPNQPQHF. The CDR3 DNA reads TGTGCCAGGGCCCCTAATCAGCCCCAGCATTTT. The rearrangement joins TRBV27 to TRBJ1-5; D is unresolved. V gave up 9 bases and J gave up 4 bases, with 7 bases separating them. This CDR3 contains 11 residues. The germline gives CDR1 MNHEY, CDR2 SMNVEV (reference sequence).

The gene calls are TRBV11-2 and TRBJ2-7; 7 bases fit TRBD2. Trimming took 8 bases from V and 3 from J; bases not matched to a gene: 10. This CDR3 comprises 14 residues. From germline, CDR1 is SGHAT and CDR2 FQNNGV. The CDR3 nucleotides read TGTGCCAGCGCTTTTGCTAGCGGAAGCTACGAGCAGTACTTC. Translating gives CASAFASGSYEQYF.

The genes are TRBV29-1 and TRBJ2-5, with TRBD1 as a possible D gene (6 bases). The V end lost 5 bases, the J end lost 0 bases, and 16 bases lay between the germline ends. Germline V gene sequence: CDR1 SQVTM, CDR2 ANQGSEA. The CDR3 totals 15 residues. The CDR3 loop is CSVIYRATHQETQYF. CDR3 DNA: TGCAGCGTTATCTACAGGGCGACACACCAAGAGACCCAGTACTTC. Variable domain in full (rest from reference TRBV29-1 and TRBJ2-5): SAVISQKPSRDICQRGTSLTIQCQVDSQVTMMFWYRQQPGQSLTLIATANQGSEATYESGFVIDKFPISRPNLTFSTLTVSNMSPEDSSIYLCSVIYRATHQETQYFGPGTRLLVL.

The chain couples TRBV29-1 to TRBJ2-1; tentative D call: TRBD2 (7 bases). V was cut by 5 bases and J by 8 bases, with 16 bases left in between. Germline assignment: CDR1 SQVTM and CDR2 ANQGSEA. This CDR3 is 13 amino acids long. This CDR3 reads CSVNFLGGDEQFF. For the CDR3, the DNA is TGCAGCGTTAACTTCCTAGGGGGGGATGAGCAGTTCTTC.

For this clone: One end of the junction varies from germline; a read error may be responsible. The chain joins TRBV2 to TRBJ2-3; D unclear. The CDR3 is 14 residues long. Germline lookup yields CDR1 SNHLY and CDR2 FYNNEI. The CDR3: CASSQILTLGPGNF. For the CDR3, the DNA is TGTGCCAGCAGTCAGATCCTTACCTTGGGCCCAGGTAATTTT.